What follows describes a single T cell receptor (beta chain). Its antigen remains unidentified. The CDR3 contains 12 residues. The germline CDR1 and CDR2 sequences are MNHNS and SASEGT. The ends lost 5 bases at V and 7 bases at J; junction bases unmatched: 4. Researchers amplified the TCR beta CDR3 regions from RNA transcripts. HTBI primers were the set used in a first-round RT-PCR of the TCR CDR3. TCRdb re-called the multiplex PCR reads with MiXCR, one entry per CDR3 protein. The table includes approximately 530,000 distinct CDR3 sequences, 16% detected once. The sample comes from a study of T cells in Graves' hyperthyroidism and ophthalmopathy. Study-wide findings and caveats: Expanded thyroid clonotypes (above 0.001) were mostly also found in blood.

Graves' hyperthyroidism was deemed stable absent ophthalmopathy progression within 18 months. Together with thyroid ultrasound, orbital computed tomography, serum thyroxine and TRAb, clinical symptoms were used for diagnoses. This TCR was recovered from a woman under 30 with Graves' hyperthyroidism. Sequencing was carried out using blood. The J gene is TRBJ2-5, the V gene TRBV6-1; TRBD2 matches 7 bases. CDR3 residues: CASSNTSVTQYF. Here the CDR3 DNA reads TGTGCCAGCAGTAACACTAGCGTGACCCAGTACTTC.